This note documents a single T cell receptor beta chain sequence. Per the original methods: Reference gene primer amplification in the assay estimated nucleated cell counts. This table comes from immunoSEQ multiplex PCR, and its TCRdb copy is limited to in-frame clones, with some not included. V and J calls and clone size are as listed in that table; D and trimming were resolved from the DNA. The sample contains some 230,000 clones, roughly 81% of which appear only once. The sample comes from a study of blood T cell repertoires in COVID-19. Study as a whole: The United States, Italy and Spain provided the acute and convalescent COVID-19 samples.

The J segment lost 7 bases and the V segment lost 5 bases, leaving 6 bases of the junction unmatched. Germline CDR1 is SGHTS and CDR2 is YDEGEE. The CDR3 sequence is 15 residues long. V gene TRBV5-8 combines with J gene TRBJ2-2; 12 bases are a match to TRBD1. Sequencing used peripheral blood. This clonotype originated in a middle-aged man who had recovered from COVID-19. The CDR3: CASSSGTGGYGELFF. The CDR3 DNA reads TGTGCCAGCAGTTCCGGGACAGGGGGCTACGGGGAGCTGTTTTTT.